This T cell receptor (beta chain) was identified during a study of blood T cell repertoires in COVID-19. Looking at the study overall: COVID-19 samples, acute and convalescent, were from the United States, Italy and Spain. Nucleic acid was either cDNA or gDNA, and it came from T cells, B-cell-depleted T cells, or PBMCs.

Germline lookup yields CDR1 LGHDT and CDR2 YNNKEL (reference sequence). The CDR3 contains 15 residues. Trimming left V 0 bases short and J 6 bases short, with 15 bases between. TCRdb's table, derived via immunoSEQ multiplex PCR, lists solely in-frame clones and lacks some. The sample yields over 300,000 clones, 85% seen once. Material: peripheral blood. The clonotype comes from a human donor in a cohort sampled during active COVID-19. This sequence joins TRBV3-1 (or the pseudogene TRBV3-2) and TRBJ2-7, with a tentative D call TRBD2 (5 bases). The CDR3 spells CASSQERVAATEQYF. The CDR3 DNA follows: TGTGCCAGCAGCCAAGAGCGGGTTGCGGCAACCGAGCAGTACTTC.